This entry lists 28 T cell receptor beta chains sequenced from one sample in a study of cytomegalovirus exposure and HLA in healthy donors. Profiled with immunoSEQ multiplex PCR; TCRdb holds only in-frame clones, not every one. The sample holds roughly 60,000 clones; 85% to 95% are singletons and the top ten take approximately 2.1%. Sequenced: PBMCs. The receptor set was obtained from a man aged 18 to 30 in good health and CMV-seronegative.

The gene calls are TRBV19 and TRBJ2-5; D is ambiguous. Germline loops: CDR1 LNHDA, CDR2 SQIVND (reference sequence). V lost 1 base, J lost 2 bases, and 14 bases lay in between. The CDR3 length is 16 residues. The CDR3 loop is CASSIGPRVLQETQYF. CDR3 coding DNA: TGTGCCAGTAGTATAGGCCCCCGCGTCCTACAAGAGACCCAGTACTTC.

The chain joins TRBV2 to TRBJ1-1, with a possible D match to TRBD1 (6 bases). V shed 1 base and J shed 3 bases, with 15 bases lying between them. Germline CDR1 and CDR2: SNHLY and FYNNEI. The CDR3 covers 16 residues. CDR3 coding DNA: TGTGCCAGCAGTGAAGGGGGGGGCAGATCCTACACTGAAGCTTTCTTT. Protein: CASSEGGGRSYTEAFF.

V and J are TRBV4-3 and TRBJ2-1; 9 bases are a match to TRBD2. Germline V gives CDR1 LGHNA, CDR2 YSLEER. With V trimmed by 4 bases and J by 5 bases, 12 bases remained unmatched. The CDR3 contains 17 residues. In nucleotides, the CDR3 is TGCGCCAGCAGCCTCGGGACTAGCCGCTTGACGGACAATGAGCAGTTCTTC. This sequence encodes CASSLGTSRLTDNEQFF.

The genes are TRBV11-3 and TRBJ2-1, with 9 positions matching TRBD2. The germline V gene has CDR1 SGHNT and CDR2 YENEEA. The CDR3 consists of 16 residues. The junction had 9 bases not matched to a gene; V was cut back by 6 bases and J by 3 bases. CDR3 sequence: CASRKGAGGGYNEQFF. The CDR3 coding sequence is TGTGCCAGCAGGAAAGGAGCGGGAGGAGGCTACAATGAGCAGTTCTTC.

J is TRBJ1-5 and V is TRBV28; D gene ambiguous. CDR1 MDHEN and CDR2 SYDVKM come from the germline V gene. Deletions cut 7 bases from V and 0 bases from J, with 7 bases between. The CDR3 is made up of 13 amino acids. This CDR3 reads CASNGYSNQPQHF. The CDR3 nucleotides read TGTGCCAGCAACGGGTATAGCAATCAGCCCCAGCATTTT. The full variable domain, completed using reference TRBV28 and TRBJ1-5, is DVKVTQSSRYLVKRTGEKVFLECVQDMDHENMFWYRQDPGLGLRLIYFSYDVKMKEKGDIPEGYSVSREKKERFSLILESASTNQTSMYLCASNGYSNQPQHFGDGTRLSIL.

V is TRBV27 and J is TRBJ2-7; D is perhaps TRBD1 (6 bases). V was clipped by 0 bases and J by 2 bases, with 11 bases between them. The CDR3 has 15 residues. Germline V gene data show CDR1 as MNHEY and CDR2 as SMNVEV (reference sequence). As DNA, the CDR3 is TGTGCCAGCAGTTTATCGTGGACAGACCCCTACGAGCAGTACTTC. Amino acids: CASSLSWTDPYEQYF.

The table lists this clone with a count of one. The chain is built from TRBV5-6 and TRBJ1-1; TRBD1 matches 10 bases. V trimming: 4 bases; J trimming: 0 bases; junction bases outside the gene matches: 6. CDR3 size: 16 residues. The germline V gene encodes CDR1 SGHDT and CDR2 YYEEEE. The CDR3 sequence: CASSPRDRGVNTEAFF. The CDR3 DNA reads TGTGCCAGCAGCCCCCGGGACAGGGGAGTGAACACTGAAGCTTTCTTT.

CDR3 sequence reads: CAWSRDRHEAFF. The CDR3 DNA sequence: TGTGCCTGGAGTAGGGACAGACATGAAGCTTTCTTT. The chain employs TRBV30 and TRBJ1-1; 7 bases agree with TRBD1. Trimming at V came to 2 bases and at J to 7 bases, leaving 4 bases not matched to a gene. The CDR3 spans 12 residues. The germline V gene encodes CDR1 GTSNPN and CDR2 SVGIG (reference sequence).

This clone came up once. The chain employs TRBV30 and TRBJ2-2, with D possibly TRBD2 on 6 matching bases. The germline V and J ends were trimmed by 0 bases and 0 bases, with 11 bases remaining between them. Germline V CDR1 and CDR2: GTSNPN, SVGIG (reference sequence). The CDR3 is 16 residues long. This CDR3 is CAWSVQRVTNTGELFF. CDR3 DNA: TGTGCCTGGAGTGTACAGCGGGTGACGAACACCGGGGAGCTGTTTTTT. The full variable domain, rest sourced from reference TRBV30 and TRBJ2-2, is SQTIHQWPATLVQPVGSPLSLECTVEGTSNPNLYWYRQAAGRGLQLLFYSVGIGQISSEVPQNLSASRPQDRQFILSSKKLLLSDSGFYLCAWSVQRVTNTGELFFGEGSRLTVL.

V and J are TRBV6-5 and TRBJ2-7; 13 bases are a match to TRBD2. The CDR3 spans 15 residues. After removal of 5 bases from V and 5 bases from J, the junction contained 6 bases not matched to a gene. Germline-derived CDR1 and CDR2 are MNHEY and SVGAGI. The CDR3 bases are TGTGCCAGCAGTCCTGGACTAGCGGGAGTAAACGAGCAGTACTTC. It specifies CASSPGLAGVNEQYF.

This clone was counted once. The chain employs TRBV5-4 and TRBJ1-2; weak D call: TRBD1 (5 bases). The CDR3 has 14 residues. Trimming took off 4 bases at V and 10 bases at J, with 20 bases between the two ends. Germline V gives CDR1 SGHNT, CDR2 YYREEE (reference sequence). CDR3 residues: CASSRGGGLGDYTF. The CDR3 DNA is TGTGCCAGCAGCCGGGGGGGAGGGCTGGGAGACTACACCTTC. The full variable domain, its missing parts supplied by reference TRBV5-4 and TRBJ1-2, is ETGVTQSPTHLIKTRGQQVTLRCSSQSGHNTVSWYQQALGQGPQFIFQYYREEENGRGNFPPRFSGLQFPNYSSELNVNALELDDSALYLCASSRGGGLGDYTFGSGTRLTVV.

This chain uses TRBV27 with TRBJ2-7; 7 nucleotides match TRBD2. V gave up 4 bases and J gave up 0 bases; unmatched junction bases: 6. Germline CDR1 MNHEY, CDR2 SMNVEV (reference sequence). There are 15 residues in the CDR3. For the CDR3, the DNA is TGTGCCAGCAGTTCTACAGGCGGGGGCTCCTACGAGCAGTACTTC. Protein sequence: CASSSTGGGSYEQYF.

This clone occurred a few times. Relative to the germline gene, one junction end is altered; a read error may explain this. The V gene is TRBV6-1, the J gene TRBJ2-2, with D possibly TRBD2 on 7 matching bases. The germline V gene has CDR1 MNHNS and CDR2 SASEGT. This CDR3 is built from 14 residues. The CDR3, as DNA: TGTGCCAGCAGGGAAGGGGGGGACACCGGGGAGCTGTTTTTT. Its translation is CASREGGDTGELFF.

V usage is TRBV6-1 and J usage is TRBJ1-4, with D hard to call. The CDR3 is 13 amino acids. Trimming pared 1 base from V and 7 bases from J, leaving 7 bases between. Germline loops: CDR1 MNHNS, CDR2 SASEGT. The CDR3, as DNA: TGTGCCAGCAGTGAAGTCGGAGGTGAAAAACTGTTTTTT. Translated: CASSEVGGEKLFF.

The chain couples TRBV7-9 to TRBJ2-1; 10 nucleotides match TRBD2. Looked up from germline, CDR1 is SEHNR and CDR2 is FQNEAQ (reference sequence). After removal of 3 bases from V and 9 bases from J, the junction contained 5 bases not matched to a gene. CDR3 length: 14 amino acids. Written as DNA, the CDR3 is TGTGCCAGCAGCTTCGGGACTAGCGAACCTGAGCAGTTCTTC. This sequence encodes CASSFGTSEPEQFF.

The chain links TRBV27 to TRBJ1-1; TRBD1 agrees at 7 bases. CDR1 and CDR2 (germline): MNHEY, SMNVEV (reference sequence). The CDR3 has 14 amino acids. V shed 5 bases, J shed 3 bases, and the junction held 6 bases outside the gene matches. The CDR3 bases are TGTGCCAGCAGTCCACAGGGGACGCACACTGAAGCTTTCTTT. This gives the protein CASSPQGTHTEAFF.

The rearrangement joins TRBV7-8 to TRBJ2-7, with 12 bases that match TRBD2. V lost 2 bases and J lost 3; bases outside the gene matches: 2. Germline V gene data show CDR1 as SGHVS and CDR2 as FQNEAQ. This CDR3 has 15 amino acids. CDR3 coding DNA: TGTGCCAGCAGCTTACGACTAGCGGGGGACTACGAGCAGTACTTC. It encodes CASSLRLAGDYEQYF.

The chain carries TRBV25-1 and TRBJ1-1; D is unresolved. This CDR3 has 11 residues. The V and J ends lost 2 bases and 7 bases respectively, with 5 bases between them. Germline CDR1 reads MGHDK; CDR2 reads SYGVNS. Here the CDR3 reads CASSETFEAFF. The CDR3 coding sequence is TGTGCCAGCAGTGAAACATTTGAAGCTTTCTTT. Using reference TRBV25-1 and TRBJ1-1 for the parts outside the CDR3, the full variable domain is EADIYQTPRYLVIGTGKKITLECSQTMGHDKMYWYQQDPGMELHLIHYSYGVNSTEKGDLSSESTVSRIRTEHFPLTLESARPSHTSQYLCASSETFEAFFGQGTRLTVV.

The chain carries TRBV10-3 and TRBJ2-1; 10 positions agree with TRBD2. The V gene's germline CDR1 is ENHRY and CDR2 SYGVKD. Trimming cost V 4 bases and J 6 bases; bases outside gene matches: 9. CDR3 length: 16 residues. The CDR3 sequence: CAISAPSGRSINEQFF. CDR3 bases: TGTGCCATCAGTGCCCCTAGCGGGAGATCAATCAATGAGCAGTTCTTC.

The rearrangement joins TRBV5-5 to TRBJ2-7, with D possibly TRBD2 on 6 matching bases. The CDR3 loop spans 14 amino acids. Germline V gene lookup returns CDR1 SGHKS and CDR2 YYEKEE (reference sequence). Trimming stripped 4 bases from V and 6 bases from J, with 17 bases between. This CDR3 is CASSPGSLGREQYF. CDR3 nucleotides: TGTGCCAGCAGCCCCGGGAGTTTAGGACGCGAGCAGTACTTC.

The rearrangement joins TRBV7-2 to TRBJ1-1; tentatively, D is TRBD1 (6 bases). Germline assignment: CDR1 SGHTA and CDR2 FQGNSA. Trimming shortened V by 3 bases and J by 1 base, and 9 bases separated the two germline ends. The CDR3 runs to 14 residues. The CDR3 nucleotides read TGTGCCAGCAGCTTCCGGGACAAGAACACTGAAGCTTTCTTT. It codes for CASSFRDKNTEAFF.

The V call is TRBV19, the J call TRBJ2-7; TRBD1 matches 7 bases. Germline trimming cut 11 bases from V and 5 bases from J; bases unmatched to any gene: 12. This CDR3 spans 13 amino acids. The germline V gene has CDR1 LNHDA and CDR2 SQIVND (reference sequence). The CDR3 DNA reads TGTGCCCTCTTGGATAGGGGGCGAAACGAGCAGTACTTC. This gives the protein CALLDRGRNEQYF.

A single count supports this clone. V usage is TRBV2 and J usage is TRBJ2-1; 13 bases line up with TRBD2. The CDR3 runs to 14 residues. The V gene's germline CDR1 is SNHLY and CDR2 FYNNEI. The V segment lost 9 bases and the J segment 9 bases; nucleotides outside the gene matches: 8. In DNA form, the CDR3 reads TGTGCCAGTCTAACTAGCGGGAGGGCCGGTGAGCAGTTCTTC. Protein product: CASLTSGRAGEQFF.

This chain joins TRBV29-1 and TRBJ1-2, with D unresolved. V was cut by 7 bases and J by 2 bases, with 11 bases left in between. This CDR3 contains 12 residues. Germline CDR1 reads SQVTM; CDR2 reads ANQGSEA. CDR3: CSAVQANYGYTF. In DNA, the CDR3 is TGCAGCGCCGTTCAGGCAAACTATGGCTACACCTTC.

The genes are TRBV6-4 and TRBJ1-2; weak D call: TRBD1 (5 bases). Between the trimmed V and J ends, which lost 2 bases and 4 bases, there was a span of 11 bases. The CDR3 runs 14 residues. Germline CDR1 is MRHNA and CDR2 is SNTAGT. The CDR3 DNA reads as TGTGCCAGCAGTGACGACGCAGGGCTCTATGGCTACACCTTC. Translated, it gives CASSDDAGLYGYTF.

The chain recombines TRBV11-2 with TRBJ2-1; 13 bases are a match to TRBD2. Trimming took 5 bases from V and 12 from J; bases not matched to a gene: 7. Germline V gene data show CDR1 as SGHAT and CDR2 as FQNNGV. The CDR3 spans 14 residues. The CDR3 bases are TGTGCCAGCAGCCCCGGACTAGCGGGAGTACGGCAGTTCTTC. This codes for CASSPGLAGVRQFF. The entire variable domain, with the rest obtained from reference TRBV11-2 and TRBJ2-1, is as follows: EAGVAQSPRYKIIEKRQSVAFWCNPISGHATLYWYQQILGQGPKLLIQFQNNGVVDDSQLPKDRFSAERLKGVDSTLKIQPAKLEDSAVYLCASSPGLAGVRQFFGPGTRLTVL.

The chain has TRBV27 and TRBJ2-7, with TRBD1 identical over 8 bases. Trimming removed 6 bases from V and 1 base from J; junction bases left unmatched: 5. Germline V CDR1 and CDR2: MNHEY, SMNVEV (reference sequence). CDR3 length equals 14 residues. CDR3 residues: CASSRQGLSYEQYF. CDR3 nucleotides: TGTGCCAGCAGCCGACAGGGGTTGTCCTACGAGCAGTACTTC.

This clone was detected only once. The rearrangement links TRBV6-5 to TRBJ1-3; D is possibly TRBD1 (6 bases). The CDR3 has 14 residues. Trimming cost V 6 bases and J 0 bases, with 9 bases left between them. Germline loops: CDR1 MNHEY, CDR2 SVGAGI. The CDR3 loop reads CASSWTDSGNTIYF. CDR3 nucleotides: TGTGCCAGCAGCTGGACAGACTCTGGAAACACCATATATTTT.